This passage covers 17 T cell receptor beta chains from one sample sequenced in a study of cytomegalovirus exposure and HLA in healthy donors. PCR primers comprised 60 Vbeta and 13 Jbeta primers. Profiling relied on immunoSEQ multiplex PCR, and the TCRdb table lists in-frame clones only, not all of them. The sample lists roughly 180,000 clones; about four fifths were seen once. The sequencing sample was made of PBMCs. These receptors were taken from a female donor in good health and CMV-seronegative.

This rearrangement joins TRBV5-6 to TRBJ2-2; a weak D match, TRBD1 (7 bases). Per the germline V gene, CDR1 is SGHDT and CDR2 is YYEEEE. The CDR3 loop spans 16 amino acids. The V gene lost 4 bases and the J gene lost 4 bases, with 17 bases spanning the gap. CDR3 DNA: TGTGCCAGCAGCCGGGGGACAGAGCCAGTCACCGGGGAGCTGTTTTTT. It is translated as CASSRGTEPVTGELFF.

The chain is built from TRBV4-1 and TRBJ1-2; 9 bases map to TRBD1. Germline values: CDR1 MGHRA, CDR2 YSYEKL. The CDR3 spans 15 residues. The V and J ends lost 6 bases and 2 bases, in that order; junction bases with no gene match: 7. CDR3 sequence: CASRLPGQGNYGYTF. The DNA of the CDR3 is TGCGCCAGCAGGCTCCCGGGACAGGGAAACTATGGCTACACCTTC.

This clone appeared once. This chain joins TRBV6-1 and TRBJ1-2; the match to TRBD1 covers 7 bases. V gave up 7 bases and J gave up 6 bases; unmatched junction bases: 11. CDR3 size: 14 residues. Germline V gene sequence: CDR1 MNHNS, CDR2 SASEGT. CDR3 amino acids: CASTTTGWFDGYTF. CDR3 sequence (DNA): TGTGCCAGCACCACGACAGGGTGGTTTGATGGCTACACCTTC.

The chain is built from TRBV7-2 and TRBJ2-1; 12 bases align to TRBD2. The CDR3 totals 15 residues. CDR1 and CDR2 (germline): SGHTA, FQGNSA. V lost 2 bases and J lost 9; bases outside the gene matches: 5. The CDR3 sequence: CASSLNLAGGIEQFF. CDR3 nucleotide sequence: TGTGCCAGCAGCTTAAATCTAGCGGGAGGGATTGAGCAGTTCTTC.

The J gene is TRBJ2-7, the V gene TRBV29-1; TRBD2 matches 10 bases. This CDR3 is 13 amino acids long. Trimming at V came to 6 bases and at J to 3 bases, leaving 5 bases not matched to a gene. Germline loops: CDR1 SQVTM, CDR2 ANQGSEA. CDR3 amino acids: CSVSGTSVYEQYF. CDR3 bases: TGCAGCGTCTCCGGGACTAGCGTCTACGAGCAGTACTTC.

This rearrangement joins TRBV9 to TRBJ1-2, with 10 bases that match TRBD1. The CDR3 totals 17 residues. Germline V gene lookup returns CDR1 SGDLS and CDR2 YYNGEE. Unmatched junction bases numbered 6, after V lost 0 bases and J lost 1 base. The CDR3 coding sequence is TGTGCCAGCAGCGTAGGGGACAGGGGAAGGGGTAACTATGGCTACACCTTC. Its protein is CASSVGDRGRGNYGYTF.

This chain connects TRBV2 to TRBJ1-4, with 8 bases fitting TRBD1. This CDR3 spans 14 amino acids. Per the germline V gene, CDR1 is SNHLY and CDR2 is FYNNEI. After removal of 7 bases from V and 6 bases from J, the junction contained 7 bases not matched to a gene. CDR3 in amino acids: CASTRLTGDEKLFF. The CDR3 DNA follows: TGTGCCAGCACCCGCCTGACAGGGGATGAAAAACTGTTTTTT.

CDR3 nucleotide sequence: TGCGCCAGCAGCCCGACCGGGGCAGGGGATAGCTCCTATAATTCACCCCTCCACTTT. The encoded protein is CASSPTGAGDSSYNSPLHF. The gene calls are TRBV4-1 and TRBJ1-6; possible D gene TRBD1, 6 bases. With 4 bases removed from V and 0 bases from J, the gap between germline ends came to 19 bases. The CDR3 is 19 residues long. Germline-derived CDR1 and CDR2 are MGHRA and YSYEKL.

The chain has TRBV28 and TRBJ2-1; D uncertain. Germline V CDR1 and CDR2: MDHEN, SYDVKM. With 2 bases removed from V and 4 bases from J, the gap between germline ends came to 9 bases. The CDR3 contains 14 residues. The CDR3 DNA reads TGTGCCAGCAGTTTACCACAGTCATACAATGAGCAGTTCTTC. Translated, it gives CASSLPQSYNEQFF.

The J gene is TRBJ2-2, the V gene TRBV4-1; TRBD2 matches 11 bases. The ends lost 2 bases at V and 5 bases at J; junction bases unmatched: 4. The CDR3 extends over 16 amino acids. Looked up from germline, CDR1 is MGHRA and CDR2 is YSYEKL. The CDR3 DNA follows: TGCGCCAGCAGCCAATTTGGGACTAGCGGAACCGGGGAGCTGTTTTTT. Its translation is CASSQFGTSGTGELFF.

This clone was seen just once. The chain has TRBV13 and TRBJ2-3, with a tentative D call TRBD2 (5 bases). The germline CDR1 and CDR2 sequences are PRHDT and FYEKMQ (reference sequence). CDR3 length: 17 residues. V lost 3 bases, J lost 0 bases, and 16 bases lay in between. The CDR3, as DNA: TGTGCCAGCAGCTTCCCGGGCCAAGGGAGTAGCACAGATACGCAGTATTTT. It is translated as CASSFPGQGSSTDTQYF.

The chain uses TRBV7-9 and TRBJ1-2; TRBD1 is a possible D gene (5 bases). V was cut by 1 base and J by 0 bases, with 12 bases left in between. The CDR3 loop spans 16 amino acids. Germline V lookup: CDR1 SEHNR, CDR2 FQNEAQ (reference sequence). The CDR3 is CASSLGGRPANYGYTF. CDR3 bases: TGTGCCAGCAGCTTAGGGGGCAGGCCCGCTAACTATGGCTACACCTTC.

The CDR3 DNA reads TGCGCCAGCAGCTTGGCCGGGACAGGTCCCTACGAGCAGTACTTC. This sequence encodes CASSLAGTGPYEQYF. This chain links TRBV5-1 with TRBJ2-7; 8 nucleotides align to TRBD1. CDR3 length: 15 amino acids. V lost 0 bases, J lost 2 bases, and 4 bases stayed unmatched. CDR1 SGHRS and CDR2 YFSETQ come from the germline V gene.

This clone was observed a handful of times. The V and J genes are TRBV11-3 and TRBJ2-2; D is possibly TRBD1 (6 bases). Germline assignment: CDR1 SGHNT and CDR2 YENEEA. Trimming removed 1 base from V and 1 base from J, with 13 bases in between. This CDR3 spans 17 amino acids. CDR3 sequence reads: CASSLVAGALNTGELFF. The CDR3 DNA follows: TGTGCCAGCAGCTTAGTTGCAGGGGCACTGAACACCGGGGAGCTGTTTTTT.

This rearrangement joins TRBV29-1 to TRBJ1-1, with a tentative D call TRBD1 (6 bases). Germline CDR1 is SQVTM and CDR2 is ANQGSEA. V lost 6 bases and J 6 bases, leaving 11 bases between the germline ends. The CDR3 extends over 11 amino acids. For the CDR3, the DNA is TGCAGCGTCACAGGGTACGCTGAAGCTTTCTTT. Protein product: CSVTGYAEAFF.

The genes are TRBV11-2 and TRBJ1-1; D remains ambiguous. This CDR3 is built from 15 residues. Trimming cost V 1 base and J 1 base, with 10 bases left between them. CDR1 and CDR2 from the germline V gene are SGHAT and FQNNGV. The CDR3 loop reads CASSLGGSSNTEAFF. The CDR3 DNA is TGTGCCAGCAGCTTAGGAGGGAGCTCGAACACTGAAGCTTTCTTT.

The chain recombines TRBV7-2 with TRBJ2-3; D call uncertain. Germline V lookup: CDR1 SGHTA, CDR2 FQGNSA. Trimming stripped 2 bases from V and 2 bases from J, with 8 bases between. The CDR3 runs to 14 residues. The CDR3 sequence: CASSLRLFTDTQYF. The CDR3 region has the DNA TGTGCCAGCAGCTTAAGACTCTTCACAGATACGCAGTATTTT.